This T cell receptor beta chain was recovered during a study of Tregs in tolerant kidney transplant recipients. Measured with immunoSEQ multiplex PCR; TCRdb has only the in-frame clones, and not every one. The repertoire holds some 90,000 clones, with approximately 94% as singletons. In germline, CDR1 is WNHNN, CDR2 SYGVQD (reference sequence). CDR3 size: 18 residues. Trimming at V came to 2 bases and at J to 4 bases, leaving 7 bases not matched to a gene. V is TRBV10-1 and J is TRBJ2-5; 16 nucleotides line up with TRBD2. The source is a human donor in good health. The specimen sequenced was CD8+ T cells from blood. CDR3 amino acids: CASSELGLAGGPGETQYF. CDR3 DNA sequence: TGCGCCAGCAGTGAGCTGGGACTAGCGGGGGGGCCGGGAGAGACCCAGTACTTC.